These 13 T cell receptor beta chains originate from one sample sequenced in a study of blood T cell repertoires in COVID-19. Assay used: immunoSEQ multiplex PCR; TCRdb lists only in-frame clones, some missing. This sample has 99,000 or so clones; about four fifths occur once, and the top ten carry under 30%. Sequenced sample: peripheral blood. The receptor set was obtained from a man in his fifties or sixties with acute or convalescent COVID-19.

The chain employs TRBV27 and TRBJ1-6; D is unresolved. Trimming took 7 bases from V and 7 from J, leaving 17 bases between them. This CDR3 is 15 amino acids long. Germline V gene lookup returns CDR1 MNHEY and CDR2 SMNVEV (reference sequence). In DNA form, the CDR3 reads TGTGCCAGCACCCCTCGGATCTCGGGGAATTCACCCCTCCACTTT. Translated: CASTPRISGNSPLHF.

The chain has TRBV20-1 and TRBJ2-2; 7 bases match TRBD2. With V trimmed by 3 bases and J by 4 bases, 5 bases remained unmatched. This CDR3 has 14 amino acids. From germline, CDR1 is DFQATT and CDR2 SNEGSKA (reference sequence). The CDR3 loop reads CSASAGAGTGELFF. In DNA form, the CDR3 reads TGCAGTGCTAGTGCGGGAGCGGGCACCGGGGAGCTGTTTTTT.

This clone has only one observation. The CDR3 bases are TGTGCCAGCAGTTTAAGGGGTCGTGGGAACACTGAAGCTTTCTTT. Residues: CASSLRGRGNTEAFF. V usage is TRBV28 and J usage is TRBJ1-1; a weak D match, TRBD1 (5 bases). This CDR3 region has 15 residues. V lost 2 bases and J 1 base, leaving 11 bases between the germline ends. The germline CDR1 and CDR2 sequences are MDHEN and SYDVKM.

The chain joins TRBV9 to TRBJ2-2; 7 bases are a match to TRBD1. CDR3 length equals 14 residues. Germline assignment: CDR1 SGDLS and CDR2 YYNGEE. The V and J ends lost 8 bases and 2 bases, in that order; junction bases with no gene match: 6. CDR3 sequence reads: CASGQVLNTGELFF. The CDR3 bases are TGTGCCAGTGGACAGGTTCTAAACACCGGGGAGCTGTTTTTT.

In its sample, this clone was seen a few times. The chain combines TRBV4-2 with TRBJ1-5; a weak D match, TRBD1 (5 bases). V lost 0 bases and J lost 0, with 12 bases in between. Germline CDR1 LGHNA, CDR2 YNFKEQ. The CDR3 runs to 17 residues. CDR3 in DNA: TGTGCCAGCAGCCAAGATGCACGGCAGGGTAGCAATCAGCCCCAGCATTTT. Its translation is CASSQDARQGSNQPQHF.

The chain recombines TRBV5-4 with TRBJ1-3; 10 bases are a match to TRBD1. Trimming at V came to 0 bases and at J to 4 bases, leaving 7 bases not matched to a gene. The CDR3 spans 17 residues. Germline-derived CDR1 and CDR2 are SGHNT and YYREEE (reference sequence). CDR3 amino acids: CASSLGTGGTSGNTIYF. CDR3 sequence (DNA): TGTGCCAGCAGCTTGGGGACAGGGGGTACGAGCGGAAACACCATATATTTT. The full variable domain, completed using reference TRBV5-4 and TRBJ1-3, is ETGVTQSPTHLIKTRGQQVTLRCSSQSGHNTVSWYQQALGQGPQFIFQYYREEENGRGNFPPRFSGLQFPNYSSELNVNALELDDSALYLCASSLGTGGTSGNTIYFGEGSWLTVV.

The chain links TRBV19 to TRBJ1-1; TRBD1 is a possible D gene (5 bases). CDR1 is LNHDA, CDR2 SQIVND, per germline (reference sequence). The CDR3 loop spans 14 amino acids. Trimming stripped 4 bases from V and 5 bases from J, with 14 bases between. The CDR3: CASSTFLRGTEAFF. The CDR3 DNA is TGTGCCAGTAGTACATTCCTCCGGGGGACTGAAGCTTTCTTT.

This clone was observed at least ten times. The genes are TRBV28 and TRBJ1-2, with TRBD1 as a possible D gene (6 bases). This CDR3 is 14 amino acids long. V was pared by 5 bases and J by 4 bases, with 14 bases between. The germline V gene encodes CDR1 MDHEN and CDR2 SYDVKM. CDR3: CASSIQGLSYGYTF. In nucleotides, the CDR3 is TGTGCCAGCAGTATTCAGGGGCTCTCCTATGGCTACACCTTC.

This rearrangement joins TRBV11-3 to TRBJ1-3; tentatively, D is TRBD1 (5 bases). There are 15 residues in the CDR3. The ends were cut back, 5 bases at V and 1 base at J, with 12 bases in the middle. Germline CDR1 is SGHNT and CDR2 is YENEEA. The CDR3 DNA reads TGTGCCAGCAGCCCAGGGATAGGTTCTGGAAACACCATATATTTT. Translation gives CASSPGIGSGNTIYF.

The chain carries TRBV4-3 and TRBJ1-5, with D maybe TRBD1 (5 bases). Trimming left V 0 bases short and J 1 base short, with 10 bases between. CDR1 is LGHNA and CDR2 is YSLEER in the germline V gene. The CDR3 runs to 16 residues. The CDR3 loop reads CASSQESGVSNQPQHF. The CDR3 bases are TGCGCCAGCAGCCAAGAATCGGGGGTGAGCAATCAGCCCCAGCATTTT.

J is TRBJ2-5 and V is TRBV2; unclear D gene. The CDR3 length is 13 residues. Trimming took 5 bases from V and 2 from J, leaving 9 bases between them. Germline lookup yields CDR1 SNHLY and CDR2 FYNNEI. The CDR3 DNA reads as TGTGCCAGCAGTCCAGGCATTCAAGAGACCCAGTACTTC. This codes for CASSPGIQETQYF.

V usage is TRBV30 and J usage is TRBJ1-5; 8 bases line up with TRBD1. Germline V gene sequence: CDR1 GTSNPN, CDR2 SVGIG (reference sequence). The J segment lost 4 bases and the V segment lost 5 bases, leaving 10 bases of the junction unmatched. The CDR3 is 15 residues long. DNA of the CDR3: TGTGCCTGGCGAACAGGGGGATCGGCAAATCAGCCCCAGCATTTT. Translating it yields CAWRTGGSANQPQHF.

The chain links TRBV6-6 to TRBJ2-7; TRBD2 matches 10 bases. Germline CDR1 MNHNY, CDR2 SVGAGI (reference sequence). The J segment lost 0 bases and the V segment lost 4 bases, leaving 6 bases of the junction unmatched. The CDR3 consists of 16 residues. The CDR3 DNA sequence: TGTGCCAGCAGTTCTAGCGGGGGATCTTTCTCCTACGAGCAGTACGTC. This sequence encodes CASSSSGGSFSYEQYV.